The rows below give T cell receptor beta chains drawn from one sample of a study of cytomegalovirus exposure and HLA in healthy donors. TCRdb's copy holds only in-frame clones and misses some; the assay was immunoSEQ multiplex PCR. The data show around 250,000 clones, 85% to 95% seen once. The sequenced sample was PBMCs. These receptors all come from a girl aged 2-10 years in good health and CMV-seronegative. Both conserved end residues are part of each CDR3. A D gene is named only where the DNA matches it firmly. Not all rows give a size; the values are once, few, many and, for expanded clones, a class.

TGTGCCAGCAGTTTTTTCTCGGGACAGGGGACAAGAGGGCAGTTCTTC	CASSFFSGQGTRGQFF	.	TRBD1	TRBV27	TRBJ2-1
TGTGCCAGCAGCCTCGACAGGGTCCGATACGAGCAGTACTTC	CASSLDRVRYEQYF	.	TRBD1	TRBV5-4	TRBJ2-7
TGTGCCATCAGGACTAGCGGGGGTCTCACAGATACGCAGTATTTT	CAIRTSGGLTDTQYF	.	TRBD2	TRBV10-3	TRBJ2-3
TGTGCCAGCAGCCCAAGCCCCCTCCAGGGTCGCCCCTACGAGCAGTACTTC	CASSPSPLQGRPYEQYF	.	.	TRBV14	TRBJ2-7
TGTGCCAGCAGTTTCCGGCAGGGTCTAGGCTCTAGCAATCAGCCCCAGCATTTT	CASSFRQGLGSSNQPQHF	.	.	TRBV27	TRBJ1-5
TGTGCCAGCAGCTTATTAGCGGGAGGGCCCGGGGAGCAGTTCTTC	CASSLLAGGPGEQFF	.	TRBD2	TRBV14	TRBJ2-1
TGTGCCAGCAGTTTTAGGGCGACAGAACCGTCTTCAGCCCAGCATTTT	CASSFRATEPSSAQHF	.	.	TRBV6-6	TRBJ1-5
TGTGCCAGCAGCCCCGACAGTAATTCACCCCTCCACTTT	CASSPDSNSPLHF	.	.	TRBV2	TRBJ1-6
TGCGCCAGCAGCCCCCTAGGTCTGGAGCAGTACTTC	CASSPLGLEQYF	once	.	TRBV5-1	TRBJ2-5
TGTGCCAGCAGCCTGGGACAGTACGAGCAGTACTTC	CASSLGQYEQYF	.	TRBD1	TRBV5-4	TRBJ2-7
TGTGCCAGCGAGAAGATTAGAAACACCATATATTTT	CASEKIRNTIYF	.	.	TRBV5-8	TRBJ1-3
TGTGCCATCAGTGAGCCCGGGGAGACCCAGTACTTC	CAISEPGETQYF	.	.	TRBV10-3	TRBJ2-5
TGTGCCAGCAGCTTACTAGCGGGAGAAGGAAATGAGCAGTTCTTC	CASSLLAGEGNEQFF	.	TRBD2	TRBV7-2	TRBJ2-1
TGTGCCAGCAGTTACAGTCCCGGCAATCAGCCCCAGCATTTT	CASSYSPGNQPQHF	.	.	TRBV27	TRBJ1-5
TGTGCCAGCAGCTCCAAACTACTAGAGCGGGGGACCGACAATGAGCAGTTCTTC	CASSSKLLERGTDNEQFF	.	TRBD2	TRBV11-2	TRBJ2-1
TGTGCCAGCAGTATGTTCAGGGGGACCTACAATGAGCAGTTCTTC	CASSMFRGTYNEQFF	.	TRBD1	TRBV6-1	TRBJ2-1
TGTGCCGGAAAGGGACTAGCGGGAGGGGAGCAGTTCTTC	CAGKGLAGGEQFF	.	TRBD2	TRBV10-3	TRBJ2-1
TGCGCCAGCAGCGTTCTGGCTTTCTTT	CASSVLAFF	.	.	TRBV5-1	TRBJ1-1
TGTGCTAGCCAGGGGATGAACACTGAAGCTTTCTTT	CASQGMNTEAFF	.	.	TRBV12-5	TRBJ1-1
TGTGCCTGGAGTTCAGGCCCCTCCTACGAGCAGTACTTC	CAWSSGPSYEQYF	once	.	TRBV30	TRBJ2-7